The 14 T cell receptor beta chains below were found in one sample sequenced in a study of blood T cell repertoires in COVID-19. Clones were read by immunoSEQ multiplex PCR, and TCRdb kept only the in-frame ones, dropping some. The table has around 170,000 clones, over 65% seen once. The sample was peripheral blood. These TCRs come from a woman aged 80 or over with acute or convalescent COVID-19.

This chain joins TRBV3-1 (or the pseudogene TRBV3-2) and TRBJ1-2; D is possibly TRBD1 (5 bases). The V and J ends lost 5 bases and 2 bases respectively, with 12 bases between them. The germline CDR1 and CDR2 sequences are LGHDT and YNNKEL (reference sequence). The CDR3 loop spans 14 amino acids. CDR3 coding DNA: TGTGCCAGCAGCTACGTGGCAGGGAACTATGGCTACACCTTC. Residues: CASSYVAGNYGYTF.

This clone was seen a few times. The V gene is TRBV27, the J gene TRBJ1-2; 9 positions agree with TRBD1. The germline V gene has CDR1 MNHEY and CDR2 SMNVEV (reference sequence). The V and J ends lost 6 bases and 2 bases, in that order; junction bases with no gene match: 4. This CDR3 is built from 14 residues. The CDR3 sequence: CASRTGTGNYGYTF. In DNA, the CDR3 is TGTGCCAGCAGAACCGGGACAGGGAACTATGGCTACACCTTC.

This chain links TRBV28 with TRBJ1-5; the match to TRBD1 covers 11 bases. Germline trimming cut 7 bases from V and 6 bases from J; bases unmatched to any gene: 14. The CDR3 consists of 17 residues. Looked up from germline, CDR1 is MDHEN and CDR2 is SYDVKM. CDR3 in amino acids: CASILGSGQGASQPQHF. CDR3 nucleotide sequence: TGTGCCAGCATCTTAGGGTCTGGACAGGGGGCCAGTCAGCCCCAGCATTTT.

The CDR3 loop is CASSLGSSGSANEQFF. The CDR3 coding sequence is TGCGCCAGCAGCCTTGGTTCTAGCGGGAGCGCGAATGAGCAGTTCTTC. The V call is TRBV5-1, the J call TRBJ2-1, with TRBD2 matching over 10 bases. The CDR3 contains 16 residues. Germline V gives CDR1 SGHRS, CDR2 YFSETQ. The junction had 11 bases not matched to a gene; V was cut back by 4 bases and J by 7 bases.

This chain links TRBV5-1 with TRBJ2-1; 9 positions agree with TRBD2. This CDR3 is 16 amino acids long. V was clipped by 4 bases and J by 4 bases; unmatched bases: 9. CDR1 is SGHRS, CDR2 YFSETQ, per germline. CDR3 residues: CASSPPRTSEYNEQFF. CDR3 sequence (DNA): TGCGCCAGCAGCCCACCGAGGACTAGCGAGTACAATGAGCAGTTCTTC.

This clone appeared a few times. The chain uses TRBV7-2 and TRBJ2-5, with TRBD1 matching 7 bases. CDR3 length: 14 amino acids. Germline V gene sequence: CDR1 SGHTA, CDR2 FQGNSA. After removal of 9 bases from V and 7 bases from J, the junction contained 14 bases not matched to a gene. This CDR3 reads CASSLSGGTVTQYF. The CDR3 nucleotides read TGTGCCAGTTCCCTATCGGGTGGGACAGTGACCCAGTACTTC.

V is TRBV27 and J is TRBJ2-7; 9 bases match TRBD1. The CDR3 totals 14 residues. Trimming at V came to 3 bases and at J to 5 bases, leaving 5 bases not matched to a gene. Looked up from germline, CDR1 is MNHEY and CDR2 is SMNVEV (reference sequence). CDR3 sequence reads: CASSFQQGAHEQYF. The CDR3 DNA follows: TGTGCCAGCAGTTTCCAACAGGGGGCCCACGAGCAGTACTTC.

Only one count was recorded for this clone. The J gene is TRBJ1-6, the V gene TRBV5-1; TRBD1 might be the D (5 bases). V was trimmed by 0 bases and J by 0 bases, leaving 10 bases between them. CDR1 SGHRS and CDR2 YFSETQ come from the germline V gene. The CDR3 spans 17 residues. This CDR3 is CASSLEGLSSYNSPLHF. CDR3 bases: TGCGCCAGCAGCTTGGAGGGGTTGAGCTCCTATAATTCACCCCTCCACTTT.

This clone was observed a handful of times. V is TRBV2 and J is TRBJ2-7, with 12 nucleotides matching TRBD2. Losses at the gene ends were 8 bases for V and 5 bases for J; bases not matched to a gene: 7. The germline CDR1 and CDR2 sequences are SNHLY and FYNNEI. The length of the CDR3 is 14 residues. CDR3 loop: CASGGTSGPDEQYF. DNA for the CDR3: TGTGCCAGCGGAGGGACTAGCGGGCCCGACGAGCAGTACTTC.

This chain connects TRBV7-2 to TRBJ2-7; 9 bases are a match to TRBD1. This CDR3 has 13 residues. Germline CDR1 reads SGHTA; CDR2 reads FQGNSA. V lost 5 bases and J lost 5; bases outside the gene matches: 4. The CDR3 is CASSVRTGDEQYF. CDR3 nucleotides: TGTGCCAGCAGCGTCAGGACAGGGGACGAGCAGTACTTC.

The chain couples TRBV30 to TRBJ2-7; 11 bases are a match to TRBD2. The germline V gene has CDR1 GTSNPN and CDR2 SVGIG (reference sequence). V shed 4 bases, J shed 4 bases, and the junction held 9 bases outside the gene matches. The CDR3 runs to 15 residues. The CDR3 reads CAWTPSTSGIYEQYF. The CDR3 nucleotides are TGTGCCTGGACCCCCTCGACTAGCGGGATTTACGAGCAGTACTTC.

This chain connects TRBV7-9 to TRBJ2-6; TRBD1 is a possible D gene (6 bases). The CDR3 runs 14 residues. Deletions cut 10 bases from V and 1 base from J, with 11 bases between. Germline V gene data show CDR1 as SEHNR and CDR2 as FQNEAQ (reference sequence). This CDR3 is CATETGSGANVLTF. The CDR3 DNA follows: TGTGCCACCGAGACAGGTTCTGGGGCCAACGTCCTGACTTTC.

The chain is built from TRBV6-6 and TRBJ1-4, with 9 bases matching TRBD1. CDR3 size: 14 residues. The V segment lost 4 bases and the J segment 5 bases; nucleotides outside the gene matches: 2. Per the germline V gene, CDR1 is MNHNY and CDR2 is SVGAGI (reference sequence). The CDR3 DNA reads TGTGCCAGCAGTTTTGGACAGGGGAATGAAAAACTGTTTTTT. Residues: CASSFGQGNEKLFF.

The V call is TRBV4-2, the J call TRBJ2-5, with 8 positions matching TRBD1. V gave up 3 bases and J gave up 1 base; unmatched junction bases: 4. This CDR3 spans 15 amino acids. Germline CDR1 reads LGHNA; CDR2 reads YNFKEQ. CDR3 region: CASSQGGTGQETQYF. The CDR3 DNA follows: TGTGCCAGCAGCCAGGGTGGGACAGGCCAAGAGACCCAGTACTTC.